These 27 T cell receptor beta chains came from one sample sequenced in a study of human T cells and chemical hapten exposure. This sample's time point: patch test 3, about 24 weeks after DPC sensitization. Treatment reported: therapeutic diphenylcyclopropenone sensitization with weekly scalp DPC. Blood, whole and unfractionated, served as the source for total RNA extraction. TCRdb reprocessed the RACE reads via MiXCR and lists one record per CDR3 protein. This sample has some 39,000 distinct CDR3 sequences, with more than 9% found just once. The input for sequencing was whole blood, taken in connection with sensitization to the hapten diphenylcyclopropenone (DPC). The receptor set was obtained from a man aged 45-65 years with alopecia areata. Some clones in this sample may be carry-over from other donors' samples.

This clonotype was picked up a small number of times. The chain carries TRBV29-1 and TRBJ2-7, with D hard to call. Per the germline V gene, CDR1 is SQVTM and CDR2 is ANQGSEA. V lost 6 bases to trimming and J lost 6 bases, with 18 bases between them. This CDR3 is built from 13 residues. The CDR3 DNA reads TGCAGCGTCGCCCCGGTCCCCGGGCGCGAGCAGTACTTC. Protein product: CSVAPVPGREQYF.

In this sample, this clonotype turned up many times. The rearrangement links TRBV7-2 to TRBJ1-4, with a weak D call TRBD1 (6 bases). V lost 3 bases and J lost 8, with 10 bases in between. The CDR3 covers 13 residues. The germline CDR1 and CDR2 sequences are SGHTA and FQGNSA. Written as DNA, the CDR3 is TGTGCCAGCAGCTTCAGGGGAGGAGAAAAACTGTTTTTT. Translated: CASSFRGGEKLFF.

The chain couples TRBV18 to TRBJ2-1; 12 bases are a match to TRBD2. The germline CDR1 and CDR2 sequences are KGHSH and LQKENI. This CDR3 has 17 amino acids. After removal of 3 bases from V and 7 bases from J, the junction contained 10 bases not matched to a gene. CDR3 DNA: TGTGCCAGCTCACCGTCTAGCGGGAGGGCCCGGAGAAATGAGCAGTTCTTC. The encoded protein is CASSPSSGRARRNEQFF. The variable domain in full, completed from reference TRBV18 and TRBJ2-1, reads NAGVMQNPRHLVRRRGQEARLRCSPMKGHSHVYWYRQLPEEGLKFMVYLQKENIIDESGMPKERFSAEFPKEGPSILRIQQVVRGDSAAYFCASSPSSGRARRNEQFFGPGTRLTVL.

The sample holds a few counts of this clonotype. J is TRBJ2-7 and V is TRBV6-1; the D gene could be TRBD1 or TRBD2 (5 bases each). The CDR3 totals 13 residues. The V end lost 7 bases, the J end lost 2 bases, and 12 bases lay between the germline ends. CDR1 MNHNS and CDR2 SASEGT come from the germline V gene. This chain's CDR3 is CASKAGTTYEQYF. CDR3 DNA sequence: TGTGCCAGCAAGGCAGGGACGACCTACGAGCAGTACTTC.

The rearrangement uses TRBV29-1 and TRBJ2-1; 11 nucleotides line up with TRBD1. Germline V gene sequence: CDR1 SQVTM, CDR2 ANQGSEA. The CDR3 is 15 amino acids. V dropped 6 bases and J dropped 3; count of bases not matched to a gene: 7. CDR3 sequence (DNA): TGCAGCGTAGACTCCGGGACAGGGGGCTACAATGAGCAGTTCTTC. This sequence encodes CSVDSGTGGYNEQFF.

The chain links TRBV7-2 to TRBJ2-3, with D perhaps matching TRBD2 (5 bases). The V gene's germline CDR1 is SGHTA and CDR2 FQGNSA. This CDR3 region has 15 residues. V gave up 2 bases and J gave up 4 bases, with 13 bases separating them. The CDR3 loop reads CASSLFPGLADTQYF. The CDR3 coding sequence is TGTGCCAGCAGCTTATTCCCGGGATTGGCAGATACGCAGTATTTT.

This clonotype was seen a handful of times. The J gene is TRBJ1-2, the V gene TRBV12-3 or TRBV12-4; a weak D match, TRBD1 (5 bases). Trimming took 7 bases from V and 4 from J, leaving 22 bases between them. This CDR3 spans 16 amino acids. The CDR3 sequence: CASIPGTQADGYGYTF. CDR3 DNA: TGTGCCAGCATTCCGGGGACTCAGGCAGACGGCTATGGCTACACCTTC.

This clonotype was seen repeatedly, ten times or more. The chain combines TRBV7-2 with TRBJ2-1; 7 bases line up with TRBD1. Germline values: CDR1 SGHTA, CDR2 FQGNSA. Unmatched junction bases numbered 9, after V lost 1 base and J lost 0 bases. The length of the CDR3 is 18 residues. The CDR3: CASSLGLTGLGSYNEQFF. The CDR3 region has the DNA TGTGCCAGCAGCTTAGGCCTGACAGGGTTGGGCTCCTACAATGAGCAGTTCTTC.

The sample holds many counts of this clonotype. J is TRBJ1-3 and V is TRBV29-1, with 7 nucleotides matching TRBD1. Germline assignment: CDR1 SQVTM and CDR2 ANQGSEA. The J segment lost 4 bases and the V segment lost 7 bases, leaving 7 bases of the junction unmatched. This CDR3 is 13 amino acids long. The CDR3 loop reads CSGRTGSGNTIYF. The CDR3 DNA sequence: TGCAGCGGGCGGACAGGCTCGGGAAACACCATATATTTT.

The J gene is TRBJ2-5, the V gene TRBV2, with D possibly TRBD2 on 6 matching bases. Germline-derived CDR1 and CDR2 are SNHLY and FYNNEI. This CDR3 has 14 residues. With 1 base removed from V and 5 bases from J, the gap between germline ends came to 11 bases. The chain's CDR3 is CASSEGRGEETQYF. The CDR3 DNA sequence: TGTGCCAGCAGTGAAGGGAGGGGCGAGGAGACCCAGTACTTC.

In this sample, this clonotype turned up many times. The rearrangement uses TRBV6-6 and TRBJ2-1, with D hard to call. This CDR3 has 14 residues. Trimming took off 10 bases at V and 3 bases at J, with 16 bases between the two ends. Germline lookup yields CDR1 MNHNY and CDR2 SVGAGI (reference sequence). CDR3 DNA: TGTGCCACCCATTCGCTCGTGGACTACAATGAGCAGTTCTTC. It specifies CATHSLVDYNEQFF.

This clonotype was counted many times. The V call is TRBV7-6, the J call TRBJ2-1, with a possible D match to TRBD2 (5 bases). CDR1 and CDR2 (germline): SGHVS, FNYEAQ. The V end lost 3 bases, the J end lost 7 bases, and 16 bases lay between the germline ends. CDR3 length equals 15 residues. DNA for the CDR3: TGTGCCAGCAGCTTTACTAGGGAGTTGGGGAATGAGCAGTTCTTC. It codes for CASSFTRELGNEQFF.

The chain joins TRBV2 to TRBJ2-2; D may be TRBD2 (5 bases). Germline assignment: CDR1 SNHLY and CDR2 FYNNEI. CDR3 length: 14 amino acids. Trimming left V 2 bases short and J 4 bases short, with 8 bases between. The DNA for the CDR3 is TGTGCCAGCAGTGAACGGGGTCTCACCGGGGAGCTGTTTTTT. Translated, it gives CASSERGLTGELFF.

This clonotype appeared many times. The chain carries TRBV7-3 and TRBJ2-2, with 7 nucleotides matching TRBD1. Trimming at V came to 1 base and at J to 4 bases, leaving 3 bases not matched to a gene. The CDR3 sequence is 15 residues long. Germline V lookup: CDR1 SGHTA, CDR2 FQGTGA. The DNA of the CDR3 is TGTGCCAGCAGCTTAAAGGGGGCGGGCACCGGGGAGCTGTTTTTT. This sequence encodes CASSLKGAGTGELFF.

This clonotype was counted many times. This sequence joins TRBV7-6 and TRBJ2-3; 7 bases align to TRBD2. V shed 5 bases, J shed 4 bases, and the junction held 9 bases outside the gene matches. CDR1 SGHVS and CDR2 FNYEAQ come from the germline V gene. This CDR3 comprises 15 residues. The CDR3 loop is CASSAGLVLSDTQYF. CDR3 DNA: TGTGCCAGCAGCGCCGGACTAGTTCTCTCAGATACGCAGTATTTT.

This clonotype was seen repeatedly, ten times or more. The chain joins TRBV15 to TRBJ2-1; D possibly corresponds to TRBD1 (7 bases). Germline assignment: CDR1 LNHNV and CDR2 YYDKDF (reference sequence). V lost 0 bases and J 8 bases, leaving 14 bases between the germline ends. This CDR3 is 15 amino acids long. The CDR3 protein is CATSRDKQGRHEQFF. CDR3 in DNA: TGTGCCACCAGCAGAGATAAACAGGGGAGGCATGAGCAGTTCTTC.

This clonotype was counted many times. CDR3 sequence reads: CASTTRQQKNTEAFF. For the CDR3, the DNA is TGTGCCAGCACTACGAGACAGCAAAAGAACACTGAAGCTTTCTTT. The V gene is TRBV6-2 or TRBV6-3, the J gene TRBJ1-1; D might be TRBD1 (5 bases). The CDR3 is made up of 15 amino acids. V lost 7 bases, J lost 1 base, and 16 bases lay in between. Germline CDR1 is MNHEY and CDR2 is SVGEGT.

The table lists this clonotype with many counts. The CDR3 DNA follows: TGTGCCAGCAGTCCCCTAGTCGAAGCGGGGGACACAGATACGCAGTATTTT. Translation: CASSPLVEAGDTDTQYF. The rearrangement joins TRBV28 to TRBJ2-3, with 8 bases that match TRBD2. Germline loops: CDR1 MDHEN, CDR2 SYDVKM. Trimming took 5 bases from V and 2 from J; bases not matched to a gene: 12. This CDR3 has 17 residues.

The rearrangement uses TRBV7-2 and TRBJ1-1; D is possibly TRBD1 (5 bases). This CDR3 comprises 13 residues. Trimming removed 4 bases from V and 4 bases from J, with 10 bases in between. Germline-derived CDR1 and CDR2 are SGHTA and FQGNSA. CDR3 sequence reads: CASSSQVGTEAFF. The DNA for the CDR3 is TGTGCCAGCAGCTCACAGGTTGGCACTGAAGCTTTCTTT.

This clonotype was observed a few times. The V gene is TRBV10-3, the J gene TRBJ1-3, with no clear D. There are 15 residues in the CDR3. From germline, CDR1 is ENHRY and CDR2 SYGVKD. V lost 4 bases and J 0 bases, leaving 10 bases between the germline ends. The CDR3 nucleotides read TGTGCCATCAGTGGCGGCGGGAGCTCTGGAAACACCATATATTTT. It codes for CAISGGGSSGNTIYF.

This chain connects TRBV7-9 to TRBJ2-7, with TRBD1 matching 7 bases. Germline values: CDR1 SEHNR, CDR2 FQNEAQ (reference sequence). The CDR3 is made up of 14 amino acids. V shed 1 base and J 2 bases; nucleotides not matched to a gene: 2. The CDR3 sequence is CASSLGTGAYEQYF. The CDR3 DNA follows: TGTGCCAGCAGCTTAGGGACAGGAGCCTACGAGCAGTACTTC.

This clonotype occurred many times. V gene TRBV20-1 combines with J gene TRBJ2-3; D is unresolved. CDR3 length: 14 residues. Trimming pared 5 bases from V and 0 bases from J, leaving 12 bases between. Germline V gene data show CDR1 as DFQATT and CDR2 as SNEGSKA (reference sequence). The CDR3 loop reads CSAYGQSSTDTQYF. CDR3 sequence (DNA): TGCAGTGCTTACGGGCAGTCTAGCACAGATACGCAGTATTTT.

This clonotype has at least ten counts. This chain joins TRBV29-1 and TRBJ2-7; TRBD2 aligns across 11 bases. J lost 1 base, V lost 5 bases, and 1 base had no gene match. The CDR3 contains 13 residues. CDR1 is SQVTM, CDR2 ANQGSEA, per germline. The CDR3 DNA reads TGCAGCGTTCTAGCGGGAGGTTCCTACGAGCAGTACTTC. This codes for CSVLAGGSYEQYF.

The chain has TRBV29-1 and TRBJ2-7, with a possible D match to TRBD2 (6 bases). Trimming pared 4 bases from V and 4 bases from J, leaving 14 bases between. CDR1 and CDR2 (germline): SQVTM, ANQGSEA. This CDR3 spans 13 amino acids. In nucleotides, the CDR3 is TGCAGCGTTGCGGGTACGACTAGATACGAGCAGTACTTC. Its translation is CSVAGTTRYEQYF.

This clonotype was observed many times. The chain has TRBV3-1 and TRBJ1-5, with 7 positions matching TRBD1. The germline gives CDR1 LGHDT, CDR2 YNNKEL (reference sequence). The CDR3 covers 14 residues. V gave up 4 bases and J gave up 3 bases; unmatched junction bases: 3. The CDR3 region is CASSRTGDNQPQHF. CDR3 sequence (DNA): TGTGCCAGCAGCCGCACAGGGGACAATCAGCCCCAGCATTTT.

This chain uses TRBV24-1 with TRBJ2-3; 10 bases fit TRBD1. This CDR3 is built from 16 residues. V was pared by 3 bases and J by 4 bases, with 6 bases of the junction left unmatched. The germline CDR1 and CDR2 sequences are KGHDR and SFDVKD. CDR3 in amino acids: CATSDPGTGDSDTQYF. Here the CDR3 DNA reads TGTGCCACCAGTGATCCCGGGACAGGGGACTCAGATACGCAGTATTTT.

This clonotype turned up a few times. The chain is built from TRBV10-3 and TRBJ2-1; 10 nucleotides match TRBD1. This CDR3 region has 17 residues. V lost 0 bases, J lost 8 bases, and 10 bases stayed unmatched. Germline V gene lookup returns CDR1 ENHRY and CDR2 SYGVKD. The CDR3 DNA reads TGTGCCATCAGTGAGTCGAAGGCGGGACAGGGGACGGATGAGCAGTTCTTC. Residues: CAISESKAGQGTDEQFF.